This TCR beta chain originates from a study of T cell clones after liver transplantation. Study details: Samples came pre-transplant, pre-randomization before withdrawal, and post-randomization after withdrawal ended.

V shed 1 base and J shed 1 base, with 20 bases lying between them. CDR3 length equals 18 residues. Germline V gives CDR1 SGHDN, CDR2 FVKESK. The protocol was immunoSEQ multiplex PCR, while the TCRdb copy is restricted to in-frame clones and leaves out a portion. Here the sample spans 70,000 or so clones, approximately 92% being singletons. CD3+CD4+ and CD3+CD8+ cells were FACS-sorted from thawed unstimulated PBMCs. The origin of this receptor is a human patient who received a liver transplant. The graft donor may have given rise to some T cells. V is TRBV14 and J is TRBJ2-7, with D perhaps matching TRBD1 (7 bases). This sample comprised CD4+ T cells from blood, obtained roughly 25 months after liver transplant. CDR3 protein: CASSQGWRGQRISYEQYF. The CDR3 nucleotides read TGTGCCAGCAGCCAAGGCTGGCGGGGACAGCGGATATCCTACGAGCAGTACTTC.